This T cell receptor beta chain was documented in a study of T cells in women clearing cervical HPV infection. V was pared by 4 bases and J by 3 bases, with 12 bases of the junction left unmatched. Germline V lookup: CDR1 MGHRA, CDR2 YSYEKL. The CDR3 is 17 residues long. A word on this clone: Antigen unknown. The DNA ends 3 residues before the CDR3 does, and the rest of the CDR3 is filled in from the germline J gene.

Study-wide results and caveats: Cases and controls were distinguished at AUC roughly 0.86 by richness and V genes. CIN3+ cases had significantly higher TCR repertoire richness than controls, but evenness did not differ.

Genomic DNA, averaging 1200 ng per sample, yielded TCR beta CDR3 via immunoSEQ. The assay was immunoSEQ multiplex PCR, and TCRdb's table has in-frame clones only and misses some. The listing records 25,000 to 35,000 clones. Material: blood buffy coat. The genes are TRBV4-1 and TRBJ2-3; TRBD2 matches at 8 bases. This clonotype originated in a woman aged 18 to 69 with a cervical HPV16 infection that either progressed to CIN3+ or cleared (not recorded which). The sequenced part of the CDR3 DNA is TGCGCCAGCAGCCGAAACGGCTTCGGGAGGGGAACAGATACG. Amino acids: CASSRNGFGRGTDT. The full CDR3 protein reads CASSRNGFGRGTDTQYF.